This record covers a single T cell receptor beta chain. Profiled with immunoSEQ multiplex PCR; TCRdb holds only in-frame clones, not every one. The sample comprises tens of thousands of clones, over 75% of which are singletons, and around 1.5% rests with the top ten. These data originate in a study of T cell changes during pregnancy in multiple sclerosis. Trimming shortened V by 0 bases and J by 6 bases, and 10 bases separated the two germline ends. CDR3 length equals 14 residues. Per the germline V gene, CDR1 is MNHEY and CDR2 is SMNVEV (reference sequence). The TCR was taken from a female donor with multiple sclerosis, enrolled in a pregnancy study. Source: peripheral blood, taken in the third trimester of pregnancy. The rearrangement links TRBV27 to TRBJ2-3, with D possibly matching TRBD2 (5 bases). CDR3 amino acids: CASSLSGGRDTQYF. The CDR3 nucleotides read TGTGCCAGCAGTTTATCGGGCGGGCGGGATACGCAGTATTTT.